The clone carrying this T cell receptor (beta chain) was observed a few times. Its specificity is not known. This sample is drawn from a study of blood T cells in healthy people across ages. Study-wide findings and caveats: A roughly linear fall in TCR beta diversity per million T cells was seen with increasing age.

This CDR3 region has 15 residues. Germline CDR1 is MNHEY and CDR2 is SVGEGT. V lost 2 bases and J 2 bases, leaving 11 bases between the germline ends. Each sample gave at least 6.5 million isolated PBMCs. Together with a sample-barcoded 5' primer, a J-beta primer mix was included in a second PCR lasting roughly 6 to 12 cycles. Every sample gave at least 2.5 million paired-end reads containing CDR3. Via MiXCR, TCRdb re-called the 5' RACE reads, giving one row per CDR3 protein. The sample has approximately 1,000,000 distinct CDR3 sequences, more than 35% seen once. The chain employs TRBV6-2 or TRBV6-3 and TRBJ2-3, with D tentatively TRBD2 (7 bases). The clonotype comes from a woman between 55 and 75 years old in good health. What was sequenced was blood. CDR3 in amino acids: CASSYSGTPTDTQYF. The CDR3 nucleotides are TGTGCCAGCAGTTACAGCGGGACACCCACAGATACGCAGTATTTT.